This T cell receptor (beta chain) was recovered during a study of Ad26.COV2.S vaccination and SARS-CoV-2 variants. Whole-study context: Donor participated within the Ad26.COV2.S arm of the COV1001 trial. Whole-study results and caveats: Measurements of TCR breadth and depth may have given underestimates of the total T cell responses. Vaccine and placebo groups showed comparable non-spike TCR breadth.

Remarks on this clone: Antigen unknown.

The treatment is: about 20 received Ad26.COV2.S at low or high dose, single or two shots; 5 received placebo; per-sample allocation not given. Specimens were obtained on day 63 following the first vaccine or placebo injection. Here immunoSEQ multiplex PCR was the method, and the copy in TCRdb shows in-frame clones only, minus some. Of about 410,000 clones listed, around 91% are singletons. Specimen: peripheral blood, collected in a trial of Ad26.COV2.S vaccine versus placebo. The clonotype originates from a person aged 18 to 59 who received the Ad26.COV2.S COVID-19 vaccine or a placebo.

The CDR3 spells CASSYVQRFDYEQYF. The CDR3 DNA follows: TGTGCCAGCAGTTACGTTCAGAGATTCGACTACGAGCAGTACTTC. The chain links TRBV6-5 to TRBJ2-7, with no clear D. The V and J ends lost 2 bases and 3 bases respectively, with 14 bases between them. The CDR3 runs 15 residues. Germline lookup yields CDR1 MNHEY and CDR2 SVGAGI.